This TCR beta chain was recorded in a study of T cells in Graves' hyperthyroidism and ophthalmopathy. Overall study: The blood sample was taken at first diagnosis, before treatment began. Study observations and caveats: The model identified upcoming ophthalmopathy a median approximately six months ahead of onset.

After removal of 3 bases from V and 0 bases from J, the junction contained 6 bases not matched to a gene. Germline V gives CDR1 MGHRA, CDR2 YSYEKL. CDR3 length: 16 residues. TCR beta CDR3 sequences were amplified from RNA transcripts. The primer set for the first-round RT-PCR of the TCR CDR3 was HTBI. TCRdb reprocessed the multiplex PCR reads via MiXCR and lists one record per CDR3 protein. In the table there are around 520,000 distinct CDR3 sequences, 11% to 15% of which are singletons. There are many counts of this clonotype. No antigen is known for it. Diagnosing involved the use of clinical symptoms, serum thyroxine and TRAb, thyroid ultrasound and orbital computed tomography.

The chain carries TRBV4-1 and TRBJ2-3; 7 nucleotides align to TRBD1. Specimen: blood. The clonotype comes from a woman aged 40 to 49 with Graves' hyperthyroidism. The CDR3 is CASSHGDSSSTDTQYF. In DNA form, the CDR3 reads TGCGCCAGCAGCCATGGGGACAGCTCTAGCACAGATACGCAGTATTTT.